Listed below are T cell receptor beta chains from one sample, sequenced in a study of T cell repertoires in aging, cancer and after chemotherapy. TCRdb re-called the multiplex PCR reads with MiXCR, one entry per CDR3 protein. The sample has roughly 1,700 distinct CDR3 sequences; roughly a third are singletons. The sequencing input was blood. The receptors derive from a human donor with a solid tumor. Each CDR3 is given with its conserved first and last residue. D genes are given only for firm matches. The size entry is marked missing in some rows and otherwise reads once, few, many or a size class.

j_call: TRBJ2-5; clone_size: NA; d_call: NA; v_call: TRBV7-6; cdr3_aa: CASSPTSQGPQETPYF; cdr3_nt: TGCGCCAGCAGCCCGACATCACAGGGACCCCAAGAGACCCCGTACTTC
j_call: TRBJ2-5; clone_size: NA; d_call: TRBD1; v_call: TRBV6-5; cdr3_aa: CASSYADRVDTQYF; cdr3_nt: TGTGCCAGCAGTTACGCGGACAGGGTGGATACCCAGTACTTC
j_call: TRBJ2-6; clone_size: NA; d_call: NA; v_call: TRBV12-3/TRBV12-4; cdr3_aa: CASRLSSGANVLTF; cdr3_nt: TGTGCCAGCAGGCTGAGCTCTGGGGCCAACGTCCTGACTTTC
j_call: TRBJ2-3; clone_size: few; d_call: TRBD2; v_call: TRBV6-6; cdr3_aa: CASSYSKLAGGVTDTQYF; cdr3_nt: TGTGCCAGCAGTTACTCGAAGCTAGCGGGGGGAGTCACAGATACGCAGTATTTT
j_call: TRBJ1-4; clone_size: few; d_call: NA; v_call: TRBV6-1; cdr3_aa: CASTSWEKLFF; cdr3_nt: TGTGCCAGCACCTCTTGGGAAAAACTGTTTTTT
j_call: TRBJ2-3; clone_size: large; d_call: NA; v_call: TRBV6-6; cdr3_aa: CASSYSLESDTQYF; cdr3_nt: TGTGCCAGCAGTTACAGTCTAGAGTCAGATACGCAGTATTTT
j_call: TRBJ2-2; clone_size: large; d_call: NA; v_call: TRBV13; cdr3_aa: CASSLTGNSRPGELFF; cdr3_nt: TGTGCCAGCAGCCTAACGGGGAATTCCCGCCCGGGGGAGCTGTTTTTT
j_call: TRBJ2-3; clone_size: NA; d_call: NA; v_call: TRBV11-2; cdr3_aa: CASSLAGVTDTQYF; cdr3_nt: TGTGCCAGCAGCTTAGCGGGGGTCACAGATACGCAGTATTTT
j_call: TRBJ1-5; clone_size: NA; d_call: NA; v_call: TRBV12-3/TRBV12-4; cdr3_aa: CASSFREGEQPQHF; cdr3_nt: TGTGCCAGCAGCTTCCGGGAAGGGGAGCAGCCCCAGCATTTT
j_call: TRBJ1-1; clone_size: NA; d_call: TRBD1; v_call: TRBV6-1; cdr3_aa: CASRVFVTGEAFF; cdr3_nt: TGTGCCAGCAGAGTCTTCGTGACAGGGGAAGCTTTCTTT
j_call: TRBJ2-2; clone_size: NA; d_call: NA; v_call: TRBV5-4; cdr3_aa: CASSLVTSRGELFF; cdr3_nt: TGTGCCAGCAGCTTGGTCACTAGCCGCGGGGAGCTGTTTTTT
j_call: TRBJ2-5; clone_size: NA; d_call: NA; v_call: TRBV7-9; cdr3_aa: CASSLTEETQYF; cdr3_nt: TGTGCCAGCAGCTTAACGGAGGAGACCCAGTACTTC
j_call: TRBJ2-5; clone_size: few; d_call: NA; v_call: TRBV19; cdr3_aa: CASSIESSSGETQYF; cdr3_nt: TGTGCCAGTAGTATAGAAAGCTCATCGGGGGAGACCCAGTACTTC
j_call: TRBJ1-1; clone_size: NA; d_call: NA; v_call: TRBV5-4; cdr3_aa: CASSPMTLMNTEAFF; cdr3_nt: TGTGCCAGCAGCCCCATGACACTTATGAACACTGAAGCTTTCTTT
j_call: TRBJ1-6; clone_size: NA; d_call: TRBD1; v_call: TRBV20-1; cdr3_aa: CSARGGQGRDNSPLHF; cdr3_nt: TGCAGTGCTAGAGGGGGACAGGGGAGGGATAATTCACCCCTCCACTTT
j_call: TRBJ2-4; clone_size: NA; d_call: TRBD2; v_call: TRBV20-1; cdr3_aa: CSAKLAGGGNIQYF; cdr3_nt: TGCAGTGCTAAACTAGCGGGGGGCGGAAACATTCAGTACTTC
j_call: TRBJ1-1; clone_size: NA; d_call: NA; v_call: TRBV13; cdr3_aa: CASSDLDTEAFF; cdr3_nt: TGTGCCAGCAGTGATCTGGACACTGAAGCTTTCTTT
j_call: TRBJ1-2; clone_size: few; d_call: TRBD1; v_call: TRBV19; cdr3_aa: CASSTPGQGTAGYTF; cdr3_nt: TGTGCCAGTAGTACCCCGGGACAGGGCACGGCTGGCTACACCTTC
j_call: TRBJ1-2; clone_size: few; d_call: NA; v_call: TRBV27; cdr3_aa: CASSLTGTTNYGYTF; cdr3_nt: TGTGCCAGCAGTCTCACCGGGACCACTAACTATGGCTACACCTTC
j_call: TRBJ1-1; clone_size: NA; d_call: NA; v_call: TRBV6-5; cdr3_aa: CASSRQGSPEAFF; cdr3_nt: TGTGCCAGCAGCCGGCAAGGGAGTCCTGAAGCTTTCTTT
j_call: TRBJ2-7; clone_size: NA; d_call: TRBD1; v_call: TRBV5-1; cdr3_aa: CASSPDRVGVYEQYF; cdr3_nt: TGCGCCAGCAGCCCGGACAGGGTTGGGGTCTACGAGCAGTACTTC
j_call: TRBJ2-5; clone_size: few; d_call: TRBD2; v_call: TRBV20-1; cdr3_aa: CSARDRGAGGTQYF; cdr3_nt: TGCAGTGCTAGAGATCGAGGAGCGGGGGGGACCCAGTACTTC
j_call: TRBJ2-3; clone_size: NA; d_call: NA; v_call: TRBV28; cdr3_aa: CASTDPRGTDTQYF; cdr3_nt: TGTGCCAGCACCGATCCTAGAGGCACAGATACGCAGTATTTT
j_call: TRBJ2-3; clone_size: NA; d_call: NA; v_call: TRBV6-5; cdr3_aa: CASSSQLVTDTQYF; cdr3_nt: TGTGCCAGCAGCTCGCAGCTAGTCACAGATACGCAGTATTTT
j_call: TRBJ2-1; clone_size: NA; d_call: NA; v_call: TRBV12-3/TRBV12-4; cdr3_aa: CASSFQDYNEQFF; cdr3_nt: TGTGCCAGCAGTTTCCAGGATTACAATGAGCAGTTCTTC
j_call: TRBJ1-6; clone_size: large; d_call: NA; v_call: TRBV7-9; cdr3_aa: CASSWSNSPLHF; cdr3_nt: TGTGCCAGCAGCTGGTCCAATTCACCCCTCCACTTT
j_call: TRBJ2-3; clone_size: few; d_call: NA; v_call: TRBV28; cdr3_aa: CASSFLSGTDTQYF; cdr3_nt: TGTGCCAGCAGTTTCCTTTCAGGCACAGATACGCAGTATTTT
j_call: TRBJ1-5; clone_size: NA; d_call: TRBD1; v_call: TRBV6-5; cdr3_aa: CASSFGTGRHQPQHF; cdr3_nt: TGTGCCAGCAGTTTCGGGACAGGGAGGCATCAGCCCCAGCATTTT
j_call: TRBJ2-5; clone_size: NA; d_call: NA; v_call: TRBV6-1; cdr3_aa: CASSELGETQYF; cdr3_nt: TGTGCCAGCAGTGAACTCGGGGAGACCCAGTACTTC
j_call: TRBJ1-5; clone_size: NA; d_call: NA; v_call: TRBV20-1; cdr3_aa: CSARVNQPNQPQHF; cdr3_nt: TGCAGTGCTAGAGTGAATCAGCCCAATCAGCCCCAGCATTTT
j_call: TRBJ2-2; clone_size: NA; d_call: NA; v_call: TRBV6-1; cdr3_aa: CGRVQGGELFF; cdr3_nt: TGTGGCAGGGTACAAGGAGGGGAGCTGTTTTTT
j_call: TRBJ1-5; clone_size: NA; d_call: TRBD1; v_call: TRBV5-6; cdr3_aa: CASSLMARGHQPQHF; cdr3_nt: TGTGCCAGCAGCTTGATGGCCAGGGGGCATCAGCCCCAGCATTTT
j_call: TRBJ1-6; clone_size: NA; d_call: TRBD1; v_call: TRBV20-1; cdr3_aa: CSARGTGTGASPLHF; cdr3_nt: TGCAGTGCTAGGGGGACCGGGACAGGGGCATCACCCCTCCACTTT
j_call: TRBJ2-3; clone_size: NA; d_call: TRBD2; v_call: TRBV6-4; cdr3_aa: CASSDSRGGTDTQYF; cdr3_nt: TGTGCCAGCAGTGACTCGCGGGGGGGAACAGATACGCAGTATTTT
j_call: TRBJ2-7; clone_size: once; d_call: NA; v_call: TRBV4-1; cdr3_aa: CASSQGLVEAYEQYF; cdr3_nt: TGCGCCAGCAGCCAAGGACTAGTGGAGGCCTACGAGCAGTACTTC
j_call: TRBJ1-2; clone_size: NA; d_call: NA; v_call: TRBV13; cdr3_aa: CASSLGRARVNYGYTF; cdr3_nt: TGTGCCAGCAGCTTAGGCCGAGCGAGGGTAAACTATGGCTACACCTTC
j_call: TRBJ2-7; clone_size: few; d_call: NA; v_call: TRBV7-9; cdr3_aa: CASTHREGEQYF; cdr3_nt: TGTGCCAGCACCCACCGCGAGGGCGAGCAGTACTTC
j_call: TRBJ2-6; clone_size: few; d_call: NA; v_call: TRBV6-5; cdr3_aa: CASSAIGANVLTF; cdr3_nt: TGTGCCAGCAGTGCCATAGGGGCCAACGTCCTGACTTTC
j_call: TRBJ2-1; clone_size: few; d_call: NA; v_call: TRBV6-4; cdr3_aa: CASSDSLGANEQFF; cdr3_nt: TGTGCCAGCAGTGACTCTCTGGGGGCCAATGAGCAGTTCTTC
j_call: TRBJ2-7; clone_size: NA; d_call: NA; v_call: TRBV11-3; cdr3_aa: CASSPGPGPTYEQYF; cdr3_nt: TGTGCCAGCAGCCCCGGCCCAGGGCCGACCTACGAGCAGTACTTC
j_call: TRBJ2-3; clone_size: few; d_call: TRBD2; v_call: TRBV7-2; cdr3_aa: CASSLAALSSGGGRYTQYF; cdr3_nt: TGTGCCAGCAGCTTAGCAGCCCTCTCTAGCGGGGGGGGACGGTATACGCAGTATTTT
j_call: TRBJ2-5; clone_size: NA; d_call: NA; v_call: TRBV7-9; cdr3_aa: CASSQEGETQYF; cdr3_nt: TGTGCCAGCAGCCAGGAAGGGGAGACCCAGTACTTC